This TCR beta chain is drawn from a study of T cell responses to AZD1222 COVID-19 vaccine. The protocol was immunoSEQ multiplex PCR, while the TCRdb copy is restricted to in-frame clones and leaves out a portion. The sample lists some 120,000 clones; around 88% were seen once. CDR1 is SGHRS, CDR2 YFSETQ, per germline. V lost 0 bases and J 3 bases, leaving 9 bases between the germline ends. The CDR3 contains 15 residues. This TCR was recovered from an adult in good health. The sample here was peripheral blood, taken on day 0 of AZD1222 vaccination. The chain uses TRBV5-1 and TRBJ1-4; no reliable D call. The CDR3 sequence: CASSLVPGPNEKLFF. In DNA, the CDR3 is TGCGCCAGCAGCTTGGTCCCGGGTCCTAATGAAAAACTGTTTTTT.